Below are 28 T cell receptor beta chains sequenced from a single sample in a study of CD8 T cells in Susac syndrome. Reverse transcription of roughly 0.45 to 1 ug RNA was carried out with random hexamers. TCRdb independently ran MiXCR on the immunoSEQ multiplex PCR reads; one entry per CDR3 protein. The data show about 170,000 distinct CDR3 sequences, roughly 92% seen once. The specimen sequenced was CD4+ T cells from PBMCs. These receptors all come from a human donor with multiple sclerosis.

The gene calls are TRBV7-2 and TRBJ2-7, with 10 bases lining up with TRBD2. This CDR3 is 15 amino acids long. CDR1 is SGHTA and CDR2 is FQGNSA in the germline V gene. V shed 5 bases and J 4 bases; nucleotides not matched to a gene: 8. CDR3 sequence reads: CASSQGAGGEYEQYF. The CDR3 DNA sequence: TGTGCCAGCAGCCAGGGAGCGGGAGGGGAGTACGAGCAGTACTTC. Full variable domain (missing parts from reference TRBV7-2 and TRBJ2-7): GAGVSQSPSNKVTEKGKDVELRCDPISGHTALYWYRQSLGQGLEFLIYFQGNSAPDKSGLPSDRFSAERTGGSVSTLTIQRTQQEDSAVYLCASSQGAGGEYEQYFGPGTRLTVT.

The V call is TRBV24-1, the J call TRBJ2-3; 9 bases are a match to TRBD2. Trimming cost V 4 bases and J 2 bases; bases outside gene matches: 9. The CDR3 contains 17 residues. The germline V gene encodes CDR1 KGHDR and CDR2 SFDVKD. The CDR3 nucleotides read TGTGCCACCAGTGACACCAGAGGCGGGGGGGCCACAGATACGCAGTATTTT. This codes for CATSDTRGGGATDTQYF.

The V call is TRBV29-1, the J call TRBJ2-3; 7 nucleotides agree with TRBD1. CDR1 is SQVTM and CDR2 is ANQGSEA in the germline V gene. After removal of 7 bases from V and 2 bases from J, the junction contained 9 bases not matched to a gene. The CDR3 runs 14 residues. The CDR3 region is CSAPDRFSTDTQYF. For the CDR3, the DNA is TGCAGCGCCCCGGACAGGTTCTCCACAGATACGCAGTATTTT.

This chain uses TRBV20-1 with TRBJ2-5; D not certain. Germline V gives CDR1 DFQATT, CDR2 SNEGSKA (reference sequence). The CDR3 consists of 12 residues. The V gene lost 2 bases and the J gene lost 5 bases, with 9 bases spanning the gap. CDR3 coding DNA: TGCAGTGCTAGACCCGGGCCGGAGACCCAGTACTTC. Amino acids: CSARPGPETQYF.

The DNA for the CDR3 is TGCGCCAGCAGCCAACAGACAGGGAGAGGTGAAAAACTGTTTTTT. The encoded protein is CASSQQTGRGEKLFF. The rearrangement uses TRBV4-3 and TRBJ1-4; 7 bases are shared with TRBD1. Germline CDR1 reads LGHNA; CDR2 reads YSLEER. There are 15 residues in the CDR3. V trimming: 2 bases; J trimming: 7 bases; junction bases outside the gene matches: 7.

In this sample, this clonotype turned up once. This chain uses TRBV27 with TRBJ1-1, with D unclear. Germline lookup yields CDR1 MNHEY and CDR2 SMNVEV (reference sequence). The CDR3 length is 13 residues. The V end lost 3 bases, the J end lost 11 bases, and 16 bases lay between the germline ends. In DNA, the CDR3 is TGTGCCAGCAGTTTTGATCCCCCCGGGAGGGCTTTCTTT. Protein sequence: CASSFDPPGRAFF.

The J gene is TRBJ2-5, the V gene TRBV7-2; 8 nucleotides line up with TRBD2. This CDR3 region has 14 residues. V was pared by 8 bases and J by 7 bases, with 12 bases of the junction left unmatched. In germline, CDR1 is SGHTA, CDR2 FQGNSA. Written as DNA, the CDR3 is TGTGCCAGCCGATCGAGCGGGGGATCCAGGACCCAGTACTTC. Its translation: CASRSSGGSRTQYF.

The table lists this clonotype with a few counts. The V gene is TRBV27, the J gene TRBJ2-7, with 8 bases identical to TRBD1. CDR1 and CDR2 from the germline V gene are MNHEY and SMNVEV (reference sequence). The V gene end was trimmed by 6 bases and the J gene end by 9 bases; junction bases not matched to a gene: 7. This CDR3 region has 12 residues. Here the CDR3 DNA reads TGTGCCAGCAGCCCTGGACAGGGTGGGCAGTACTTC. As protein: CASSPGQGGQYF.

V usage is TRBV20-1 and J usage is TRBJ1-1; TRBD1 is a possible D gene (5 bases). V gave up 3 bases and J gave up 7 bases, with 9 bases separating them. The CDR3 loop spans 11 amino acids. Germline lookup yields CDR1 DFQATT and CDR2 SNEGSKA (reference sequence). The CDR3 DNA is TGCAGTGCTAGCCCCAGGGATGAAGCTTTCTTT. This encodes CSASPRDEAFF.

V gene TRBV5-4 combines with J gene TRBJ2-3; D unresolved. The CDR3 has 13 amino acids. The germline V and J ends were trimmed by 0 bases and 4 bases, with 6 bases remaining between them. The V gene's germline CDR1 is SGHNT and CDR2 YYREEE (reference sequence). CDR3 sequence reads: CASSLDSPDTQYF. In DNA form, the CDR3 reads TGTGCCAGCAGCTTGGACTCCCCAGATACGCAGTATTTT.

The J gene is TRBJ2-7, the V gene TRBV12-3 or TRBV12-4, with TRBD2 identical over 8 bases. This CDR3 is built from 14 residues. V trimming: 3 bases; J trimming: 4 bases; junction bases outside the gene matches: 5. The CDR3, as DNA: TGTGCCAGCAGTTTCATCGGGGGGGGATACGAGCAGTACTTC. Translating it yields CASSFIGGGYEQYF.

The chain is built from TRBV12-3 or TRBV12-4 and TRBJ2-7, with D tentatively TRBD2 (5 bases). V lost 4 bases and J lost 3, with 13 bases in between. The CDR3 length is 14 residues. The CDR3 sequence is CASSSGLAGYEQYF. The CDR3 DNA reads as TGTGCCAGCAGTTCCGGACTGGCTGGCTACGAGCAGTACTTC.

The chain employs TRBV27 and TRBJ2-3; D uncertain. The germline V gene has CDR1 MNHEY and CDR2 SMNVEV (reference sequence). Trimming stripped 4 bases from V and 2 bases from J, with 16 bases between. The CDR3 runs 16 residues. In DNA form, the CDR3 reads TGTGCCAGCAGTTCCCGACCCACATTATCCACAGATACGCAGTATTTT. Its translation: CASSSRPTLSTDTQYF.

A single count supports this clonotype. The chain employs TRBV12-3 or TRBV12-4 and TRBJ2-5; 9 nucleotides line up with TRBD1. Losses at the gene ends were 6 bases for V and 4 bases for J; bases not matched to a gene: 9. The CDR3 has 15 residues. CDR3 nucleotide sequence: TGTGCCAGCAGCTTGGGACAGGGAAATCGAGAGACCCAGTACTTC. It codes for CASSLGQGNRETQYF.

The rearrangement joins TRBV7-8 to TRBJ2-1; no clear D gene. This CDR3 is built from 11 residues. Germline CDR1 SGHVS, CDR2 FQNEAQ. Trimming took 4 bases from V and 10 from J, leaving 8 bases between them. The CDR3 DNA reads TGTGCCAGCAGCTCAAACAGAGAGCAGTTCTTC. Amino acids: CASSSNREQFF.

This clonotype has only one observation. This chain uses TRBV6-5 with TRBJ2-7, with 9 bases lining up with TRBD2. Unmatched junction bases numbered 2, after V lost 1 base and J lost 1 base. In germline, CDR1 is MNHEY, CDR2 SVGAGI. The CDR3 spans 15 residues. In nucleotides, the CDR3 is TGTGCCAGCAGTTACTTTAGCGGGGGATCCTACGAGCAGTACTTC. Protein sequence: CASSYFSGGSYEQYF.

The chain is built from TRBV19 and TRBJ1-5; 7 bases match TRBD1. The V gene end was trimmed by 3 bases and the J gene end by 7 bases; junction bases not matched to a gene: 6. Germline V lookup: CDR1 LNHDA, CDR2 SQIVND (reference sequence). The CDR3 sequence is 14 residues long. The CDR3 spells CASSIEQGRQPQHF. The CDR3 DNA follows: TGTGCCAGTAGTATCGAACAGGGGAGGCAGCCCCAGCATTTT.

V and J are TRBV24-1 and TRBJ2-5; D is unclear. The germline V and J ends were trimmed by 3 bases and 4 bases, with 5 bases remaining between them. Germline CDR1 KGHDR, CDR2 SFDVKD. The CDR3 has 12 residues. The CDR3: CATSDQRETQYF. In DNA form, the CDR3 reads TGTGCCACCAGTGATCAGAGAGAGACCCAGTACTTC.

V is TRBV19 and J is TRBJ2-2; D may be TRBD1 or TRBD2 (5 bases each). The V end lost 2 bases, the J end lost 8 bases, and 12 bases lay between the germline ends. This CDR3 is built from 14 residues. The germline CDR1 and CDR2 sequences are LNHDA and SQIVND (reference sequence). As DNA, the CDR3 is TGTGCCAGTAGTATAAAATCGGGGCCGGGGGAGCTGTTTTTT. Protein sequence: CASSIKSGPGELFF.

The J gene is TRBJ2-1, the V gene TRBV28, with 9 bases that match TRBD2. In germline, CDR1 is MDHEN, CDR2 SYDVKM. This CDR3 spans 11 amino acids. DNA of the CDR3: TGTTCTAGCGGGATCTACAATGAGCAGTTCTTC. Protein sequence: CSSGIYNEQFF.

The rearrangement joins TRBV19 to TRBJ2-2; D tentatively reads TRBD1 or TRBD2 (5 bases each). The CDR3 covers 15 residues. V lost 6 bases and J 0 bases, leaving 11 bases between the germline ends. Germline V gene lookup returns CDR1 LNHDA and CDR2 SQIVND (reference sequence). CDR3 in amino acids: CASRSGTTNTGELFF. In DNA, the CDR3 is TGTGCCAGTAGATCCGGGACCACGAACACCGGGGAGCTGTTTTTT.

The genes are TRBV30 and TRBJ1-4, with a weak D call TRBD1 (6 bases). This CDR3 has 18 residues. Trimming shortened V by 1 base and J by 4 bases, and 22 bases separated the two germline ends. From germline, CDR1 is GTSNPN and CDR2 SVGIG (reference sequence). This CDR3 reads CAWSAPGHPATFNEKLFF. The CDR3 DNA reads TGTGCCTGGAGTGCTCCGGGACACCCGGCCACCTTTAATGAAAAACTGTTTTTT.

The chain combines TRBV20-1 with TRBJ2-5, with 8 bases identical to TRBD1. Germline V lookup: CDR1 DFQATT, CDR2 SNEGSKA (reference sequence). CDR3 length: 16 amino acids. V lost 2 bases and J lost 5; bases outside the gene matches: 13. This chain's CDR3 is CSARLKTGGNWETQYF. DNA for the CDR3: TGCAGTGCTAGACTCAAAACAGGGGGTAATTGGGAGACCCAGTACTTC.

The chain is built from TRBV4-3 and TRBJ2-5; 10 bases agree with TRBD2. The CDR3 has 16 amino acids. The V gene end was trimmed by 2 bases and the J gene end by 4 bases; junction bases not matched to a gene: 7. Per germline, CDR1 LGHNA and CDR2 YSLEER. Here the CDR3 DNA reads TGCGCCAGCAGCCAATCTAGCGGGAGCGGCGGAGAGACCCAGTACTTC. Translated, it gives CASSQSSGSGGETQYF.

The J gene is TRBJ1-5, the V gene TRBV20-1; D remains unclear. The CDR3 sequence is 13 residues long. Germline CDR1 and CDR2: DFQATT and SNEGSKA (reference sequence). Trimming stripped 3 bases from V and 1 base from J, with 7 bases between. The DNA for the CDR3 is TGCAGTGCTAGGCCGGACAGCAATCAGCCCCAGCATTTT. It is translated as CSARPDSNQPQHF.

The CDR3: CASSLVRNEQFF. CDR3 nucleotide sequence: TGCGCCAGCAGCTTGGTCCGGAATGAGCAGTTCTTC. The J gene is TRBJ2-1, the V gene TRBV5-1; D unclear. The V end was cut by 0 bases, the J end by 7 bases, with 5 bases between. The CDR3 spans 12 residues. Per germline, CDR1 SGHRS and CDR2 YFSETQ.

The chain links TRBV20-1 to TRBJ1-1; 8 positions agree with TRBD1. This CDR3 comprises 13 residues. The germline gives CDR1 DFQATT, CDR2 SNEGSKA (reference sequence). V shed 4 bases, J shed 1 base, and the junction held 2 bases outside the gene matches. CDR3 nucleotides: TGCAGTGCTACCGGGACAGGGAACACTGAAGCTTTCTTT. It is translated as CSATGTGNTEAFF.

J is TRBJ1-3 and V is TRBV7-9; D gene uncertain. CDR3 length equals 18 residues. Looked up from germline, CDR1 is SEHNR and CDR2 is FQNEAQ (reference sequence). With 5 bases removed from V and 6 bases from J, the gap between germline ends came to 26 bases. As DNA, the CDR3 is TGTGCCAGCAGCCCTATCACCGGCACCCGAAAGACTTTAAACACCATATATTTT. Its protein is CASSPITGTRKTLNTIYF.